This TCR beta chain stems from a study of liver allograft versus peripheral blood T cells. The wider study: Blood and transplanted-liver T cell receptor repertoires from recipients were compared.

This clonotype was seen only a few times. TCRdb re-analysed the reads in MiXCR, keeping a single row per CDR3 protein. The sample has about 13,000 distinct CDR3 sequences, approximately 20% seen once. After removal of 9 bases from V and 7 bases from J, the junction contained 8 bases not matched to a gene. The germline V gene encodes CDR1 MDHEN and CDR2 SYDVKM. CDR3 length equals 13 residues. The source is a human patient who had a liver transplant. The graft donor may be the source of some T cells. The chain employs TRBV28 and TRBJ2-1, with TRBD1 matching 8 bases. The CDR3 is CASSTGAYNEQFF. CDR3 DNA sequence: TGTGCCAGTTCGACAGGGGCGTATAATGAGCAGTTCTTC.